This TCR beta chain originates from a study of blood T cell repertoires in COVID-19. Across the study: Collection of acute and convalescent COVID-19 samples took place in the United States, Italy and Spain. From T cells, B-cell-depleted T cells, or PBMCs came the material, which was cDNA or gDNA.

A few counts support this clone. This CDR3 comprises 13 residues. Trimming removed 3 bases from V and 9 bases from J, with 10 bases in between. Germline V lookup: CDR1 SGDLS, CDR2 YYNGEE. Source study methods: Reference gene primer amplification gave estimated nucleated cell counts. Method: immunoSEQ multiplex PCR; TCRdb's copy keeps in-frame clones and lacks some. D and trimming were read from the DNA, whereas the V and J calls and clone size are those reported in that table. The table has nearly 250,000 clones, approximately 86% seen once. The sample was peripheral blood. The chain has TRBV9 and TRBJ1-6; TRBD1 is a possible D gene (5 bases). The sequence came from a woman aged 60-75 years who had recovered from COVID-19. CDR3 amino acids: CASSEGPPSPLHF. CDR3 nucleotides: TGTGCCAGCAGCGAGGGGCCTCCTTCACCCCTCCACTTT.